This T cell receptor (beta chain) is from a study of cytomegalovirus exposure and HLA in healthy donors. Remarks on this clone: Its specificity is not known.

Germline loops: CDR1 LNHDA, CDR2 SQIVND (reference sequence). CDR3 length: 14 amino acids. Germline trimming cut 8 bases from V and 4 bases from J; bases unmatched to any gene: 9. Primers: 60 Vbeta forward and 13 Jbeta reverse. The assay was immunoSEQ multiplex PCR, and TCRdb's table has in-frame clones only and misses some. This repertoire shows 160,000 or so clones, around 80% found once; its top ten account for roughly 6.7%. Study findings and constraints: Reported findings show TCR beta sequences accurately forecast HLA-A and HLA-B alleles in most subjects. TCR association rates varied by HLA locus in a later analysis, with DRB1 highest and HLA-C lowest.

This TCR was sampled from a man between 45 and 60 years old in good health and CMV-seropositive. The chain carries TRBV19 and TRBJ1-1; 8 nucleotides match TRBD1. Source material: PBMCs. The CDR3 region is CASFQGAGTTEAFF. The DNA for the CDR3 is TGTGCCAGTTTCCAGGGGGCGGGGACCACTGAAGCTTTCTTT.